This section outlines one TCR beta chain sequence together with its context. In the authors' methods: The authors estimated nucleated cell counts from reference gene primer amplification. The table came from immunoSEQ multiplex PCR; TCRdb's copy has only in-frame clones and leaves some out. That table is the source of V, J and clone size, and D and trimming were worked out from the DNA. Of about 220,000 clones listed, around 81% were seen once; the top ten hold about 2.4%. The entry originates in a study of blood T cell repertoires in COVID-19. Across the study: Spain, Italy and the United States supplied samples that represented acute and convalescent COVID-19. T cells, B-cell-depleted T cells, or PBMCs provided the cDNA or gDNA that served as material.

The source is a woman in her sixties with acute or convalescent COVID-19. The sample comprised peripheral blood.

CDR3 region: CASSQSATTDTQYF. In DNA, the CDR3 is TGCGCCAGCAGCCAATCCGCTACGACAGATACGCAGTATTTT. V is TRBV4-1 and J is TRBJ2-3; D uncertain. The CDR3 covers 14 residues. Trimming pared 2 bases from V and 3 bases from J, leaving 9 bases between. CDR1 and CDR2 (germline): MGHRA, YSYEKL.